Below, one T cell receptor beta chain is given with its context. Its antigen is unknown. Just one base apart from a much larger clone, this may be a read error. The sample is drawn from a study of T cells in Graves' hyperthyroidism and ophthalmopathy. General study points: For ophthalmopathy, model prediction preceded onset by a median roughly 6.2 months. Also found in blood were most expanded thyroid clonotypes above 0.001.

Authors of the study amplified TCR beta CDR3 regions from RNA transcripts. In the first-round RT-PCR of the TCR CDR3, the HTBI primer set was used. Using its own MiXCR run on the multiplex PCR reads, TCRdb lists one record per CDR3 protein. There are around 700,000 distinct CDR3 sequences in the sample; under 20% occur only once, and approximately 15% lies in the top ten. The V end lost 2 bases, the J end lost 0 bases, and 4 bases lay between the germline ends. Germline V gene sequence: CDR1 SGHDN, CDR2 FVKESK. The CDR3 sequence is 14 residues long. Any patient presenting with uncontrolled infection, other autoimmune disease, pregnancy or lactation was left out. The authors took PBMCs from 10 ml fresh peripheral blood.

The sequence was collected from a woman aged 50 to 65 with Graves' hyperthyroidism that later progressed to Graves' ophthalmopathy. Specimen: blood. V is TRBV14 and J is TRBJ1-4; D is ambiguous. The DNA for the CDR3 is TGTGCCAGCAGCCAATGGGCAACTAATGAAAAACTGTTTTTT. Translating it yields CASSQWATNEKLFF.